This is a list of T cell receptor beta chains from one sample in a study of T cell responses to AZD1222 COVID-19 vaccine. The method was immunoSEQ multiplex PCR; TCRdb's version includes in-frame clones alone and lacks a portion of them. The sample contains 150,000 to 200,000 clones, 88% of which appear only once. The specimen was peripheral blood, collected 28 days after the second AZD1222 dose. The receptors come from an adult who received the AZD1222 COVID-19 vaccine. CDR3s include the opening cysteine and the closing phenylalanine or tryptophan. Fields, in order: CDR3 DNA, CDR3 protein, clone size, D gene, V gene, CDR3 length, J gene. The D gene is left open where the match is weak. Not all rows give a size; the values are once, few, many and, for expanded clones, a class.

CDR3 DNA: TGTGCCAGCAGTACGCTCGATTCACCCCTCCACTTT; CDR3 protein: CASSTLDSPLHF; clone size: .; D gene: .; V gene: TRBV28; CDR3 length: 12; J gene: TRBJ1-6
CDR3 DNA: TGTGCCAGCAGCTTAGCGGACAGGGATGGTGAAAAACTGTTTTTT; CDR3 protein: CASSLADRDGEKLFF; clone size: .; D gene: TRBD1; V gene: TRBV7-6; CDR3 length: 15; J gene: TRBJ1-4
CDR3 DNA: TGTGCCAGCAGCGTAGGGGTCGACAGGAGACTTTACGAGCAGTACTTC; CDR3 protein: CASSVGVDRRLYEQYF; clone size: .; D gene: .; V gene: TRBV9; CDR3 length: 16; J gene: TRBJ2-7
CDR3 DNA: TGCGCCAGCAGCTTCGGACTAGCGGGTTACAATGAGCAGTTCTTC; CDR3 protein: CASSFGLAGYNEQFF; clone size: .; D gene: TRBD2; V gene: TRBV5-1; CDR3 length: 15; J gene: TRBJ2-1
CDR3 DNA: TGTGCCAGCAGCGGTGGCGGATCCTACGAGCAGTACTTC; CDR3 protein: CASSGGGSYEQYF; clone size: .; D gene: .; V gene: TRBV7-9; CDR3 length: 13; J gene: TRBJ2-7
CDR3 DNA: TGTGCCAGCAGTTTCAGCAGGACTAGCGGGAACTCCTACAATGAGCAGTTCTTC; CDR3 protein: CASSFSRTSGNSYNEQFF; clone size: .; D gene: TRBD2; V gene: TRBV27; CDR3 length: 18; J gene: TRBJ2-1
CDR3 DNA: TGTGCCAGCAGTGAACGGTGGGCGGCCACCGGGGAGCTGTTTTTT; CDR3 protein: CASSERWAATGELFF; clone size: .; D gene: .; V gene: TRBV6-1; CDR3 length: 15; J gene: TRBJ2-2
CDR3 DNA: TGTGCCAGCAGCCCCACGAAGGGGTATTCACCCCTCCACTTT; CDR3 protein: CASSPTKGYSPLHF; clone size: .; D gene: .; V gene: TRBV27; CDR3 length: 14; J gene: TRBJ1-6
CDR3 DNA: TGTGCCAGCAACCTAGCGGGAGAGGGTGAGCAGTTCTTC; CDR3 protein: CASNLAGEGEQFF; clone size: .; D gene: TRBD2; V gene: TRBV6-5; CDR3 length: 13; J gene: TRBJ2-1
CDR3 DNA: TGTGCCAGCTCAACGGGGACAGGGTCATCTGGAAACACCATATATTTT; CDR3 protein: CASSTGTGSSGNTIYF; clone size: .; D gene: TRBD1; V gene: TRBV18; CDR3 length: 16; J gene: TRBJ1-3
CDR3 DNA: TGTGCCAGTAATCTCAACTCGGGCGGGAGCTTCTACGAGCAGTACTTC; CDR3 protein: CASNLNSGGSFYEQYF; clone size: .; D gene: TRBD2; V gene: TRBV19; CDR3 length: 16; J gene: TRBJ2-7
CDR3 DNA: TGTGCCAGCAGCCAAGTAGGAGGGAGCGGGAAGGCAGATACGCAGTATTTT; CDR3 protein: CASSQVGGSGKADTQYF; clone size: .; D gene: TRBD2; V gene: TRBV3-1/TRBV3-2; CDR3 length: 17; J gene: TRBJ2-3
CDR3 DNA: TGTGCCTGGTGCGTCCAGCAAGGAACTGAAGCTTTCTTT; CDR3 protein: CAWCVQQGTEAFF; clone size: .; D gene: .; V gene: TRBV30; CDR3 length: 13; J gene: TRBJ1-1
CDR3 DNA: TGTGCCTCGTCGGGACTAGCGAACACCGGGGAGCTGTTTTTT; CDR3 protein: CASSGLANTGELFF; clone size: .; D gene: TRBD2; V gene: TRBV3-1/TRBV3-2; CDR3 length: 14; J gene: TRBJ2-2
CDR3 DNA: TGTGCCAGCAGCGCCGGGACCGTTCACCCATTCTACGAGCAGTACTTC; CDR3 protein: CASSAGTVHPFYEQYF; clone size: .; D gene: .; V gene: TRBV7-9; CDR3 length: 16; J gene: TRBJ2-7
CDR3 DNA: TGTGCCAGCAGCCAAGATCTCCTGGCAGATACGCAGTATTTT; CDR3 protein: CASSQDLLADTQYF; clone size: .; D gene: .; V gene: TRBV4-2; CDR3 length: 14; J gene: TRBJ2-3
CDR3 DNA: TGTGCCAGTAGTACAGGTGGGGGGGTTCAAGAGACCCAGTACTTC; CDR3 protein: CASSTGGGVQETQYF; clone size: .; D gene: TRBD2; V gene: TRBV19; CDR3 length: 15; J gene: TRBJ2-5
CDR3 DNA: TGTGCCAGCAGCTTGATTCGGACAGGTTTTGTGGATACGCAGTATTTT; CDR3 protein: CASSLIRTGFVDTQYF; clone size: .; D gene: TRBD1; V gene: TRBV5-6; CDR3 length: 16; J gene: TRBJ2-3
CDR3 DNA: TGTGCCAGCACCTCAGGGGGCGGGAGGGGTCGGTTCTTC; CDR3 protein: CASTSGGGRGRFF; clone size: .; D gene: .; V gene: TRBV6-5; CDR3 length: 13; J gene: TRBJ2-1
CDR3 DNA: TGCGCCAGCAGCTTGGGACCGGGACTAGCGTCCAATGAGCAGTTCTTC; CDR3 protein: CASSLGPGLASNEQFF; clone size: .; D gene: TRBD2; V gene: TRBV5-1; CDR3 length: 16; J gene: TRBJ2-1
CDR3 DNA: TGTGCCACCAGTGATCCTGACATGAGCTCCTACAATGAGCAGTTCTTC; CDR3 protein: CATSDPDMSSYNEQFF; clone size: few; D gene: .; V gene: TRBV24-1; CDR3 length: 16; J gene: TRBJ2-1
CDR3 DNA: TGTGCCAGCAGCCAAGGTACCATTGGAAGCGGGGCTGGGGGTGCGCAGTATTTT; CDR3 protein: CASSQGTIGSGAGGAQYF; clone size: once; D gene: TRBD2; V gene: TRBV3-1/TRBV3-2; CDR3 length: 18; J gene: TRBJ2-3
CDR3 DNA: TGTGCCAGCAGTTTAGTCGACGGCCCCTACGAGCAGTACTTC; CDR3 protein: CASSLVDGPYEQYF; clone size: .; D gene: .; V gene: TRBV28; CDR3 length: 14; J gene: TRBJ2-7
CDR3 DNA: TGTGCCAGCAGCCTGGGGGCGTACTCCTACAATGAGCAGTTCTTC; CDR3 protein: CASSLGAYSYNEQFF; clone size: .; D gene: .; V gene: TRBV11-1; CDR3 length: 15; J gene: TRBJ2-1
CDR3 DNA: TGTGCCACCAGTGGGACAGCTACCGGGGAGCTGTTTTTT; CDR3 protein: CATSGTATGELFF; clone size: .; D gene: .; V gene: TRBV24-1; CDR3 length: 13; J gene: TRBJ2-2
CDR3 DNA: TGTGCCAGCAGCGCCCCGGGGGCGAACACTGAAGCTTTCTTT; CDR3 protein: CASSAPGANTEAFF; clone size: .; D gene: .; V gene: TRBV6-5; CDR3 length: 14; J gene: TRBJ1-1
CDR3 DNA: TGTGCCAGTCGTGGACAGGCCAGGAACACCGGGGAGCTGTTTTTT; CDR3 protein: CASRGQARNTGELFF; clone size: .; D gene: TRBD1; V gene: TRBV19; CDR3 length: 15; J gene: TRBJ2-2